These T cell receptor beta chains were read from a single sample in a study of cytomegalovirus exposure and HLA in healthy donors. The table came from immunoSEQ multiplex PCR; TCRdb's copy has only in-frame clones and leaves some out. The sample yields roughly 120,000 clones, 79% seen once. The source material was PBMCs. The source of these receptors is a man aged 25-40 years in good health and CMV-seropositive. The CDR3 runs from the conserved cysteine through the conserved F or W. The D gene is left open where the match is weak. Only part of the rows carry a size: once, few, many, or a class if the clone is expanded.

>NA|TRBV27|TRBJ2-5|TRBD2
TGTGCCAGCAGGTTCCAGGGGACTAGCTGGGAGACCCAGTACTTC
CASRFQGTSWETQYF
>many|TRBV4-3|TRBJ1-4|NA
TGCGCCAGCAGCCCCCGATACCGGTCTGATGAAAAACTGTTTTTT
CASSPRYRSDEKLFF
>NA|TRBV5-6|TRBJ2-6|TRBD1
TGTGCCAGCAGCTTGGCCCCAGGGGGCCGTGGGGCCAACGTCCTGACTTTC
CASSLAPGGRGANVLTF
>NA|TRBV6-1|TRBJ1-2|NA
TGTGCCAGCAGTGCCAACCCGGGCAAGGAGTCGATAGCGTACTATGGCTACACCTTC
CASSANPGKESIAYYGYTF
>NA|TRBV18|TRBJ2-2|NA
TGTGCCAGCTCACCACGAGCCGGAGCCGGGTCGAACACCGGGGAGCTGTTTTTT
CASSPRAGAGSNTGELFF
>NA|TRBV15|TRBJ1-2|NA
TGTGCCACCAGCACGACAGCCAACTATGGCTACACCTTC
CATSTTANYGYTF
>NA|TRBV7-9|TRBJ2-1|TRBD1
TGTGCCAGCAGCCAACCGGGACAGGGGGTGGATGAGCAGTTCTTC
CASSQPGQGVDEQFF
>NA|TRBV5-4|TRBJ1-1|TRBD1
TGTGCCAGCAGACAAGGGACAGGGAGTACTGAAGCTTTCTTT
CASRQGTGSTEAFF
>NA|TRBV18|TRBJ1-4|TRBD1
TGTGCCAGCTCACGGGACAGGGTGGAAACTAATGAAAAACTGTTTTTT
CASSRDRVETNEKLFF
>NA|TRBV7-9|TRBJ2-1|NA
TGTGCCAGCAGCCTACAGTACAATGAGCAGTTCTTC
CASSLQYNEQFF
>NA|TRBV6-1|TRBJ2-7|TRBD1
TGTGCCAGCAGGGCCCCTGGGGACAGGGTGCACGAGCAGTACTTC
CASRAPGDRVHEQYF
>NA|TRBV9|TRBJ2-3|TRBD2
TGTGCCAGCAGCGCCATGGGACTAGCGGAGACAGATACGCAGTATTTT
CASSAMGLAETDTQYF
>NA|TRBV4-3|TRBJ2-2|TRBD1
TGCGCCAGTCGGACAGGGGGCGCGGAGACCGGGGAGCTGTTTTTT
CASRTGGAETGELFF
>NA|TRBV19|TRBJ2-3|NA
TGTGCCAGTAGCCCGAGAGACACAGATACGCAGTATTTT
CASSPRDTDTQYF
>NA|TRBV11-3|TRBJ2-4|NA
TGTGCCAGCAGCTTTTCGGGGGTTAGGGCGGACATTCAGTACTTC
CASSFSGVRADIQYF
>NA|TRBV10-3|TRBJ2-3|TRBD2
TGTGCCATCAGGCTAGCGGGAGTGGGTAGCACAGATACGCAGTATTTT
CAIRLAGVGSTDTQYF
>once|TRBV5-1|TRBJ2-5|NA
TGCGCCAGCAGCTTGGACCGGAGGGAGACCCAGTACTTC
CASSLDRRETQYF
>NA|TRBV7-2|TRBJ1-5|NA
TGTGCCAGCAGCGTTACCGGTAGCAATCAGCCCCAGCATTTT
CASSVTGSNQPQHF